This T cell receptor (beta chain) was captured by sequencing in a study of Tregs in tolerant kidney transplant recipients. This table comes from immunoSEQ multiplex PCR, and its TCRdb copy is limited to in-frame clones, with some not included. The sample contains about 18,000 clones, roughly 82% of which appear only once. Study results and limitations: No direct test of biological reproducibility was done here.

Points on this clone: Its specificity is not known.

Sequenced: Tregs from blood. The clonotype originates from a human donor in good health.

CDR3 sequence reads: CASSPGGSNDYEQYF. CDR3 DNA sequence: TGTGCCAGCAGCCCCGGGGGGTCGAACGACTACGAGCAGTACTTC. The chain has TRBV11-3 and TRBJ2-7, with 7 bases matching TRBD2. CDR1 is SGHNT, CDR2 YENEEA, per germline. The CDR3 length is 15 residues. Trimming cost V 5 bases and J 3 bases; bases outside gene matches: 10.